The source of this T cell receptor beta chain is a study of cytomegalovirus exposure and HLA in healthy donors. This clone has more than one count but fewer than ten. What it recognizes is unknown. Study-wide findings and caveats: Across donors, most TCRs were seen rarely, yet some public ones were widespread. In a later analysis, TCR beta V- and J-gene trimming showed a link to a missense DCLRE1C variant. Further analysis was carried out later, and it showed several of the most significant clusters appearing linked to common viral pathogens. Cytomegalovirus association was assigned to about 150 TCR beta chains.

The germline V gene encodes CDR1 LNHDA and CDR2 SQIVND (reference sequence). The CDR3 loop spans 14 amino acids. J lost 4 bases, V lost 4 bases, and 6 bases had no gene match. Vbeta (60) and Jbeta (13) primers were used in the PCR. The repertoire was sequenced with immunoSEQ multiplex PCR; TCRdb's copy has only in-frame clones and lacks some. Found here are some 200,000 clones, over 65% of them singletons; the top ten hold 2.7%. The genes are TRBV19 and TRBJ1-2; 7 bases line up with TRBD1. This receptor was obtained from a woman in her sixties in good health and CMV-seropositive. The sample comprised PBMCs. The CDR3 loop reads CASSTQDRTYGYTF. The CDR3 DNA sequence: TGTGCCAGTAGTACACAGGACAGGACCTATGGCTACACCTTC. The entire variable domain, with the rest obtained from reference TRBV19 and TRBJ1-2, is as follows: DGGITQSPKYLFRKEGQNVTLSCEQNLNHDAMYWYRQDPGQGLRLIYYSQIVNDFQKGDIAEGYSVSREKKESFPLTVTSAQKNPTAFYLCASSTQDRTYGYTFGSGTRLTVV.